The source of this TCR beta chain is a study of molecular identifiers for immune sequencing clone quantification. TCRdb itself ran the PCR reads through MiXCR, one entry per CDR3 protein. The repertoire has hundreds of thousands of distinct CDR3 sequences, roughly 23% of them found once; the top ten carry about 0.84%. Sorting was used to obtain naive CD8 T cells (CD8+CD4-CCR7+CD45RA+). This clonotype turned up a few times. Trimming pared 5 bases from V and 0 bases from J, leaving 17 bases between. Germline CDR1 and CDR2: MNHEY and SMNVEV (reference sequence). The CDR3 totals 17 residues. This rearrangement joins TRBV27 to TRBJ2-1; TRBD1 might be the D (6 bases). The origin of this receptor is a human donor in good health. Some libraries in this study had Jurkat cell RNA spiked in. The sample comprised naive CD8+ T cells from blood, with Jurkat cell RNA spiked in. Subset of the sample: FACS-sorted CD8+CD4-CCR7+CD45RA+ naive T cells. The CDR3 coding sequence is TGTGCCAGCAGTCTGGCCGGGACAAGACCCTCCTACAATGAGCAGTTCTTC. Its translation is CASSLAGTRPSYNEQFF.